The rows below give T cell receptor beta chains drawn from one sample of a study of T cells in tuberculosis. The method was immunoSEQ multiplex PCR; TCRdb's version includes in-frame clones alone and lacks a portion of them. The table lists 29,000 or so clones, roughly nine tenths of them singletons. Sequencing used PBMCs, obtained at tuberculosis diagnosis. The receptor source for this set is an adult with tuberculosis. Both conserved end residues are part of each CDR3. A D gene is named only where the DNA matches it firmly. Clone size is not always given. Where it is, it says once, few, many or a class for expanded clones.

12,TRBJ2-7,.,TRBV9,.,CASSVRSYEQYF,TGTGCCAGCAGCGTCCGGAGCTACGAGCAGTACTTC
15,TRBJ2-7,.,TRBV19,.,CASSIAGGSSYEQYF,TGTGCCAGTAGTATTGCAGGAGGTAGCTCCTACGAGCAGTACTTC
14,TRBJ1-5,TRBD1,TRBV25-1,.,CASTAGGVNQPQHF,TGTGCCAGCACCGCAGGGGGAGTGAATCAGCCCCAGCATTTT
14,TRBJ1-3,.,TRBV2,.,CASSVSYPGNTIYF,TGTGCCAGCAGTGTTAGCTACCCCGGAAACACCATATATTTT
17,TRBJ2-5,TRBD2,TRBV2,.,CASSDFAGGPLTETQYF,TGTGCCAGCAGTGATTTTGCGGGAGGGCCATTAACAGAGACCCAGTACTTC
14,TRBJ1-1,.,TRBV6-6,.,CASTPRGTTTEAFF,TGTGCCAGCACCCCCCGGGGGACGACCACTGAAGCTTTCTTT
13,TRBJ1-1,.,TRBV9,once,CASSVEKSTEAFF,TGTGCCAGCAGTGTAGAGAAGAGCACTGAAGCTTTCTTT
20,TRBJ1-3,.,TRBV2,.,CASRGPQRSGWSGSGNTIYF,TGTGCCAGCAGGGGCCCGCAGAGGTCGGGATGGTCGGGCTCTGGAAACACCATATATTTT
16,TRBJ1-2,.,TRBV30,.,CAWSVPTGFPNYGYTF,TGTGCCTGGAGCGTTCCGACGGGATTCCCTAACTATGGCTACACCTTC
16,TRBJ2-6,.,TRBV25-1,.,CASSDVGESGANVLTF,TGTGCCAGCAGTGACGTTGGTGAGTCTGGGGCCAACGTCCTGACTTTC
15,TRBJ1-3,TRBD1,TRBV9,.,CASSPGTGSGNTIYF,TGTGCCAGCAGCCCGGGGACAGGCTCTGGAAACACCATATATTTT
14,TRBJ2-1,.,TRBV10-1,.,CASSAAGALNEQFF,TGCGCCAGCAGTGCCGCGGGGGCCCTCAATGAGCAGTTCTTC
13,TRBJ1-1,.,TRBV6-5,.,CASSYRFNTEAFF,TGTGCCAGCAGTTACCGGTTCAACACTGAAGCTTTCTTT
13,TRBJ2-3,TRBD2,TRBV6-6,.,CASSKNPLAGDSF,TGTGCCAGCAGTAAAAATCCACTAGCGGGGGACTCTTTT
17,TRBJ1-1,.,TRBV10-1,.,CASSERFGPGKSSEAFF,TGCGCCAGCAGTGAGCGTTTTGGTCCGGGGAAGTCGTCTGAAGCTTTCTTT
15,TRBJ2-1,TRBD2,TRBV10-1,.,CASSPQREILDEQFF,TGCGCCAGCAGTCCCCAGCGGGAGATTCTGGATGAGCAGTTCTTC
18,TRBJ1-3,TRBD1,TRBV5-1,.,CASNGEQQGPYSGNTIYF,TGCGCCAGCAACGGAGAACAACAGGGGCCTTACTCTGGAAACACCATATATTTT
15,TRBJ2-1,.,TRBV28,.,CASEPMVTGIGEQFF,TGTGCCAGCGAGCCTATGGTTACAGGGATCGGTGAGCAGTTCTTC